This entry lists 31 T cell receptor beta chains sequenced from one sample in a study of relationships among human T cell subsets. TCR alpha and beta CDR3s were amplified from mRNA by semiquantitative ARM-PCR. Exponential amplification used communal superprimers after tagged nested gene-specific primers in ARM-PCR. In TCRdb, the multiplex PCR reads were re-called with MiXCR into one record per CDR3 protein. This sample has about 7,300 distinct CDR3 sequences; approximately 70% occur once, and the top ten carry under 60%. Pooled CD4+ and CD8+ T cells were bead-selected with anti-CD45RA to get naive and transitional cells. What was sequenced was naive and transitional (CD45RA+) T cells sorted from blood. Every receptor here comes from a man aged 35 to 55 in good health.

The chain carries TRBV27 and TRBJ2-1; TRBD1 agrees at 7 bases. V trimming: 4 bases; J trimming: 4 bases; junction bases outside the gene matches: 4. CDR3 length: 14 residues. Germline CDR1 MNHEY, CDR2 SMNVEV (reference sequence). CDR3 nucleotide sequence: TGTGCCAGCAGTTCCGGGACAGAGTACAATGAGCAGTTCTTC. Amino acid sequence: CASSSGTEYNEQFF.

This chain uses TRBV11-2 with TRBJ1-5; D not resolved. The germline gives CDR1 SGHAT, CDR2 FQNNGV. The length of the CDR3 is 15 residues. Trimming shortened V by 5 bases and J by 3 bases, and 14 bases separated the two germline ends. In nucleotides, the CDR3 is TGTGCCAGCAGCCTAGCTGCAGGCAACAATCAGCCCCAGCATTTT. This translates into CASSLAAGNNQPQHF.

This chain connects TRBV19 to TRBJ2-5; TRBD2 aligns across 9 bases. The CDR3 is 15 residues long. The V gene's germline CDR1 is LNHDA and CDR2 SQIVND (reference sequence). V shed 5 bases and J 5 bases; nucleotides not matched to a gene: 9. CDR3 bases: TGTGCCAGTAGTCCAGCGGGAGGTCTTACGGAGACCCAGTACTTC. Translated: CASSPAGGLTETQYF.

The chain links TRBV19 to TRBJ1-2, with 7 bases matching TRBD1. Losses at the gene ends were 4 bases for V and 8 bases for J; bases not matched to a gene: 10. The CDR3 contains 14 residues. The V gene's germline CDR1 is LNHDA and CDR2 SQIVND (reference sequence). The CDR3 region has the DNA TGTGCCAGTAGTACCCTTCAGGGGGATGGGGGCTACACCTTC. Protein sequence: CASSTLQGDGGYTF.

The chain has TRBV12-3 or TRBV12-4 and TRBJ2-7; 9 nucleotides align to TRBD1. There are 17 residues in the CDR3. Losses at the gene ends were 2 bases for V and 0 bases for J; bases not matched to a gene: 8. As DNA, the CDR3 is TGTGCCAGCAGTTTAAGGACAGGGGAGGTGAACTCCTACGAGCAGTACTTC. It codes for CASSLRTGEVNSYEQYF.

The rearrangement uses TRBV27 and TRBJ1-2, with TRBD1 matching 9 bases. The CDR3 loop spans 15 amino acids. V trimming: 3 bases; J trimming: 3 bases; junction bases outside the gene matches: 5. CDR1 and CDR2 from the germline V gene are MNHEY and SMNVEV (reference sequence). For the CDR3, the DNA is TGTGCCAGCAGTTTTCGGACAGGGGAACACTATGGCTACACCTTC. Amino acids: CASSFRTGEHYGYTF.

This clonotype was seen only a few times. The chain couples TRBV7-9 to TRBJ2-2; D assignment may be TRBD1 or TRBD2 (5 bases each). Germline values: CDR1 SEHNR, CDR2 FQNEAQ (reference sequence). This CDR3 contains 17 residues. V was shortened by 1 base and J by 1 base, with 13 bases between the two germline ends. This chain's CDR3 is CASSLVPGTGNTGELFF. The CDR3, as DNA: TGTGCCAGCAGCTTAGTCCCCGGGACGGGGAACACCGGGGAGCTGTTTTTT.

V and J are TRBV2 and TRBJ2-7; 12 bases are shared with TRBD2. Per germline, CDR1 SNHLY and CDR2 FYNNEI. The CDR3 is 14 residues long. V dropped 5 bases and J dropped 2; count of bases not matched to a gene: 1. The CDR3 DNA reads TGTGCCAGCAGTTGGACTAGCGGGACCTACGAGCAGTACTTC. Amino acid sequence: CASSWTSGTYEQYF.

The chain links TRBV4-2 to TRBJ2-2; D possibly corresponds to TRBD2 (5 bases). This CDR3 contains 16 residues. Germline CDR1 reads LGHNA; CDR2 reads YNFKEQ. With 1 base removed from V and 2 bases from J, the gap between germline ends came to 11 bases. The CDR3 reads CASSQVREGNTGELFF. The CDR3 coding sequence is TGTGCCAGCAGCCAAGTTCGAGAGGGAAACACCGGGGAGCTGTTTTTT.

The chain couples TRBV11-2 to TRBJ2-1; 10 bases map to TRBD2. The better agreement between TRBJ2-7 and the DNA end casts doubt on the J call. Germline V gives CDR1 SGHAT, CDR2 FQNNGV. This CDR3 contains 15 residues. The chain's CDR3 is CASSYLAGVAYEQYF. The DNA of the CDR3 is TGTGCCAGCAGCTACCTAGCGGGAGTGGCCTACGAGCAGTACTTC.

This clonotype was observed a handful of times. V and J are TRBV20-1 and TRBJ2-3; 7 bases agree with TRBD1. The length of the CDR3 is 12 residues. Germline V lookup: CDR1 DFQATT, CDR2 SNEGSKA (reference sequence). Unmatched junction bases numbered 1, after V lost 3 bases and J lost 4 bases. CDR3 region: CSASQGADTQYF. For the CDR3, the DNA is TGCAGTGCTAGCCAGGGGGCAGATACGCAGTATTTT.

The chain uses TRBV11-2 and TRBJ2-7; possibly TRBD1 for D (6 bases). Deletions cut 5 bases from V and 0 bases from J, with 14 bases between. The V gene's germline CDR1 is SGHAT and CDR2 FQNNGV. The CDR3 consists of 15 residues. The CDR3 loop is CASSNWQGSSYEQYF. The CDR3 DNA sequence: TGTGCCAGCAGCAACTGGCAGGGGAGCTCCTACGAGCAGTACTTC.

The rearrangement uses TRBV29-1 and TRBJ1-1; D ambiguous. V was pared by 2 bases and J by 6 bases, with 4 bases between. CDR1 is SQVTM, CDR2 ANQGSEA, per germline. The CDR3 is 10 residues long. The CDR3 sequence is CSVETAEAFF. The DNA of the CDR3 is TGCAGCGTTGAAACGGCTGAAGCTTTCTTT.

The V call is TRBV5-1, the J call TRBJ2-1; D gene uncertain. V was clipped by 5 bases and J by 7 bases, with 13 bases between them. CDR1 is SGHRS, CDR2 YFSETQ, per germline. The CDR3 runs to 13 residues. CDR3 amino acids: CASSPGTRNEQFF. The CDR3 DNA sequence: TGCGCCAGCAGTCCCGGAACACGTAATGAGCAGTTCTTC.

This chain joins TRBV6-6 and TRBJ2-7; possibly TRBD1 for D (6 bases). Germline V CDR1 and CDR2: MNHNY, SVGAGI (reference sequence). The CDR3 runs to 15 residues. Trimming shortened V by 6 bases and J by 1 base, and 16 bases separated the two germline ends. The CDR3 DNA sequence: TGTGCCAGCAGGTCCCAGGGGAATCCATCCTACGAGCAGTACTTC. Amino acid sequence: CASRSQGNPSYEQYF.

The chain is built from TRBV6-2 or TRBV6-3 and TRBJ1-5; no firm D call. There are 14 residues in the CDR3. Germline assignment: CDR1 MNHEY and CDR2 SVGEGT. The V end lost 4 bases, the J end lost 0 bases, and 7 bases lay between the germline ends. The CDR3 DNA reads TGTGCCAGCAGTTTGGTGGATAGCAATCAGCCCCAGCATTTT. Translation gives CASSLVDSNQPQHF.

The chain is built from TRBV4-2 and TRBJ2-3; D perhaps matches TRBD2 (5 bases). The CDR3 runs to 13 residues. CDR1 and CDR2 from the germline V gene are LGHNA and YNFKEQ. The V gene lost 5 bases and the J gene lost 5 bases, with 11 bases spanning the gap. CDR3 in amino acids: CASSVTTRDTQYF. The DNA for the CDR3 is TGTGCCAGCAGCGTCACCACTAGAGATACGCAGTATTTT.

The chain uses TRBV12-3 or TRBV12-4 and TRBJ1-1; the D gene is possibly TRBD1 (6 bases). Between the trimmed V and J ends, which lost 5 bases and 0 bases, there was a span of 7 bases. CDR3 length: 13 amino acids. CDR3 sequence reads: CASSGQMNTEAFF. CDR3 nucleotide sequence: TGTGCCAGCAGTGGACAGATGAACACTGAAGCTTTCTTT.

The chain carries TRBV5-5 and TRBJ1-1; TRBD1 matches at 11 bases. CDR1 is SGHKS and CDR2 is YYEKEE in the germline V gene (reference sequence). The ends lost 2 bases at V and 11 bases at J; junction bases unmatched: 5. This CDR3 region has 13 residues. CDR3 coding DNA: TGTGCCAGCAGCTTCGGACAGGGGGCTTCGGCTTTCTTT. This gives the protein CASSFGQGASAFF. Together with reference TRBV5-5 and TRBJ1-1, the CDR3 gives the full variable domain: DAGVTQSPTHLIKTRGQQVTLRCSPISGHKSVSWYQQVLGQGPQFIFQYYEKEERGRGNFPDRFSARQFPNYSSELNVNALLLGDSALYLCASSFGQGASAFFGQGTRLTVV.

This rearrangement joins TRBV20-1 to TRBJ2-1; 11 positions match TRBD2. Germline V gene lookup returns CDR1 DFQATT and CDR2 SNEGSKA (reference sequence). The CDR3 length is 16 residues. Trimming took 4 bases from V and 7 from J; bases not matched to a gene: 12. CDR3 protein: CSATDLAGGRLNEQFF. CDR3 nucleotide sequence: TGCAGTGCTACCGATCTAGCGGGGGGCCGATTGAATGAGCAGTTCTTC.

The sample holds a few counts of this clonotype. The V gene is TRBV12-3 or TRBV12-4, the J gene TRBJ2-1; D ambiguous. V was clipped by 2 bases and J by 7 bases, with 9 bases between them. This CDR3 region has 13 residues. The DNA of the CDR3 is TGTGCCAGCAGTTTATCTAGTAGGAATGAGCAGTTCTTC. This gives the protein CASSLSSRNEQFF.

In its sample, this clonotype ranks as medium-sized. CDR3 loop: CSRDSSSYNEQFF. The CDR3 nucleotides read TGCAGCCGGGACTCAAGCTCCTACAATGAGCAGTTCTTC. The V and J genes are TRBV20-1 and TRBJ2-1; weak D call: TRBD2 (6 bases). The CDR3 extends over 13 amino acids. Looked up from germline, CDR1 is DFQATT and CDR2 is SNEGSKA (reference sequence).

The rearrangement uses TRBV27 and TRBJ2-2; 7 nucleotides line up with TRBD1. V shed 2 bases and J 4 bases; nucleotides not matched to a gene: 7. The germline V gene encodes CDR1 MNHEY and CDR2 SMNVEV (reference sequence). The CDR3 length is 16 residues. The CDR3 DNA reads TGTGCCAGCAGTTTAAGGACAGGACTTCTCACCGGGGAGCTGTTTTTT. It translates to CASSLRTGLLTGELFF.

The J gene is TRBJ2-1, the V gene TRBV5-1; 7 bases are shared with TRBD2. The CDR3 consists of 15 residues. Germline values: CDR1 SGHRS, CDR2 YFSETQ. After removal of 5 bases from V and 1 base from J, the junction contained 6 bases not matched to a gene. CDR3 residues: CASRKRGLSYNEQFF. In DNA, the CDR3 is TGCGCCAGCAGAAAGCGGGGCCTTTCCTACAATGAGCAGTTCTTC.

CDR3: CASSLGTGLYETQYF. The CDR3 region has the DNA TGCGCCAGCAGTCTCGGGACAGGGTTGTATGAGACCCAGTACTTC. This sequence joins TRBV23-1 and TRBJ2-5; TRBD1 matches at 9 bases. TRBV23-1 is filed as an ORF, its function uncertain. The CDR3 extends over 15 amino acids. J lost 5 bases, V lost 4 bases, and 8 bases had no gene match.

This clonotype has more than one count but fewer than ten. In DNA, the CDR3 is TGCAGTGCTGCTCGAGGGGGCGCGGGTAATTCACCCCTCCACTTT. This translates into CSAARGGAGNSPLHF. The chain carries TRBV20-1 and TRBJ1-6; 7 nucleotides align to TRBD1. Germline V lookup: CDR1 DFQATT, CDR2 SNEGSKA (reference sequence). V lost 5 bases and J lost 6; bases outside the gene matches: 10. CDR3 length: 15 amino acids.

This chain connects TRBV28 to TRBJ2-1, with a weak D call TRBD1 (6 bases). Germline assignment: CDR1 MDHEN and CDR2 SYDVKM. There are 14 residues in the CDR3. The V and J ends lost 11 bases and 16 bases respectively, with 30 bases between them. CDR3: CAALGGHPIKAPFF. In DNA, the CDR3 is TGTGCCGCCCTAGGGGGACACCCCATAAAAGCGCCTTTCTTC.

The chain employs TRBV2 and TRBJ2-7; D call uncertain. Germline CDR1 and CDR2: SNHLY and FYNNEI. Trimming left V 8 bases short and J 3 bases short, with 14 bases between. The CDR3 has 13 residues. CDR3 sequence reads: CASSTDEFYEQYF. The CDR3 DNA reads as TGTGCCAGCTCGACGGACGAATTCTACGAGCAGTACTTC.

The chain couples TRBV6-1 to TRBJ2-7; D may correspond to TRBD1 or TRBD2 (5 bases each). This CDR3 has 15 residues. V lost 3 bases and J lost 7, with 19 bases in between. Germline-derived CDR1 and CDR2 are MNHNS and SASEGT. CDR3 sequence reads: CASSDEGRGALEQYF. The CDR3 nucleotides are TGTGCCAGCAGTGACGAGGGACGGGGAGCTTTGGAGCAGTACTTC.

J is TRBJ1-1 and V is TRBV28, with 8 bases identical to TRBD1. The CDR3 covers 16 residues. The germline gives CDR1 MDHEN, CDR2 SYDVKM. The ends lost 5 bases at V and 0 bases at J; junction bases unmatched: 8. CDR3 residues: CASSPQTGALNTEAFF. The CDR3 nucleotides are TGTGCCAGCAGTCCTCAGACAGGGGCCTTGAACACTGAAGCTTTCTTT.

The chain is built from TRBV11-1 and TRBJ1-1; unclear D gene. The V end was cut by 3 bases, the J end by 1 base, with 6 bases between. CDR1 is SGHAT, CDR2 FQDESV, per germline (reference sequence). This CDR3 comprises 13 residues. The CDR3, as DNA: TGTGCCAGCAGCTTTGGGCAGAACACTGAAGCTTTCTTT. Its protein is CASSFGQNTEAFF.